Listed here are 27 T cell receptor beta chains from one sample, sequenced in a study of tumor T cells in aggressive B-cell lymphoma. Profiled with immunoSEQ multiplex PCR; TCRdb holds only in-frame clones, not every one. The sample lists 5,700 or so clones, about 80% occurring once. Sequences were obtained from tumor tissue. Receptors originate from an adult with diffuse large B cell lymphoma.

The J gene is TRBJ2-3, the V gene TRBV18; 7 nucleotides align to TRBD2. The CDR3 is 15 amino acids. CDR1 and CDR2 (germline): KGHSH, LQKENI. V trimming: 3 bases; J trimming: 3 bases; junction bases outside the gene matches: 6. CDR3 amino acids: CASSPYGEGTDTQYF. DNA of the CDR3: TGTGCCAGCTCACCCTACGGGGAGGGGACAGATACGCAGTATTTT.

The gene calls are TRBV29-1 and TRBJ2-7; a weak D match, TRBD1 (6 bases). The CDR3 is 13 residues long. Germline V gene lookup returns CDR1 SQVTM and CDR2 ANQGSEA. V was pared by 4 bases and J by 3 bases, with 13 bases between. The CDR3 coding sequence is TGCAGCGTTGTGGGGGACAACTACTACGAGCAGTACTTC. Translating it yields CSVVGDNYYEQYF.

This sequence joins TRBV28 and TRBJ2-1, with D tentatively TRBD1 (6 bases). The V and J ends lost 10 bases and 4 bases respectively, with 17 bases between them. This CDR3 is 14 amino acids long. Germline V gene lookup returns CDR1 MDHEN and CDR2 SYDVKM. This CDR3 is CATGQFMNYNEQFF. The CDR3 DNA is TGTGCCACTGGACAGTTTATGAATTACAATGAGCAGTTCTTC.

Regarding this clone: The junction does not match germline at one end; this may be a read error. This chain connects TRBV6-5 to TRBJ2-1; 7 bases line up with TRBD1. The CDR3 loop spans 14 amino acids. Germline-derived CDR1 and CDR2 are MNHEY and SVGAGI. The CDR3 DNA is TGTGCCAGCAGTTTATCGACAGGGTATCATGAACAGTTCTTC. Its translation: CASSLSTGYHEQFF.

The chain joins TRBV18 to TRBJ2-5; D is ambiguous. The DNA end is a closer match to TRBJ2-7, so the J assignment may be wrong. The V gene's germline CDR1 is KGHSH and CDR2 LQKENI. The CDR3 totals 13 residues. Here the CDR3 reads CASSPTRNDEQYF. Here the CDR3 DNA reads TGTGCCAGCTCACCAACCAGGAACGACGAGCAGTACTTC.

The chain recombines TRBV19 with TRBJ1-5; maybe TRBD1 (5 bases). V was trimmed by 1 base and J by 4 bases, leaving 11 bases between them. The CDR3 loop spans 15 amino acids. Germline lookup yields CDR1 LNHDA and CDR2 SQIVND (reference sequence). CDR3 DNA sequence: TGTGCCAGTAGTATAGTTCGGGGGTATAATCAGCCCCAGCATTTT. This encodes CASSIVRGYNQPQHF.

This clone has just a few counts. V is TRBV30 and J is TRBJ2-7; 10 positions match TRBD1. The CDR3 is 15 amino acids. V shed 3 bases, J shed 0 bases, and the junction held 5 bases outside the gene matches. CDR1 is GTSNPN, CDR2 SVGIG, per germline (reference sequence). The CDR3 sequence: CAWRPRQGASYEQYF. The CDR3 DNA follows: TGTGCCTGGAGGCCCCGACAGGGGGCCTCCTACGAGCAGTACTTC.

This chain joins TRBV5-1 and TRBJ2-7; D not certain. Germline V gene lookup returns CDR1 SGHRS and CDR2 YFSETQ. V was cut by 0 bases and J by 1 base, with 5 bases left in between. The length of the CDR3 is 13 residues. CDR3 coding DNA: TGCGCCAGCAGCTTGGACTTATCCTACGAGCAGTACTTC. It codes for CASSLDLSYEQYF. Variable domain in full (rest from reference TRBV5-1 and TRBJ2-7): KAGVTQTPRYLIKTRGQQVTLSCSPISGHRSVSWYQQTPGQGLQFLFEYFSETQRNKGNFPGRFSGRQFSNSRSEMNVSTLELGDSALYLCASSLDLSYEQYFGPGTRLTVT.

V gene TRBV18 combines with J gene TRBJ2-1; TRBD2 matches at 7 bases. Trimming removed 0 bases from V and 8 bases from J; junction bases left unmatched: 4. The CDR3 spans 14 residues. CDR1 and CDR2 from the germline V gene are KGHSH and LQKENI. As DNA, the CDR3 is TGTGCCAGCTCACCACCTAACCGGGAGGATGAGCAGTTCTTC. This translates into CASSPPNREDEQFF.

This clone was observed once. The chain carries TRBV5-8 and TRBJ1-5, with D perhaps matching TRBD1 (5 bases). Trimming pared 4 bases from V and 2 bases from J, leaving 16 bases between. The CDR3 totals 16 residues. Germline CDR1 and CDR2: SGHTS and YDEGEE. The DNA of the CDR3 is TGTGCCAGCAGCCCGCCCCAGGGTATGGGCAATCAGCCCCAGCATTTT. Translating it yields CASSPPQGMGNQPQHF. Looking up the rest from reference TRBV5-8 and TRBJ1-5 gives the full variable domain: EAGVTQSPTHLIKTRGQQATLRCSPISGHTSVYWYQQALGLGLQFLLWYDEGEERNRGNFPPRFSGRQFPNYSSELNVNALELEDSALYLCASSPPQGMGNQPQHFGDGTRLSIL.

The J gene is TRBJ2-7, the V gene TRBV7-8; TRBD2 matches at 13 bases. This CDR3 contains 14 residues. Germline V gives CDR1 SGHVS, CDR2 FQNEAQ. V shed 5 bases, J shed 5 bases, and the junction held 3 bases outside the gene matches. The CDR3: CASSRTSGRHEQYF. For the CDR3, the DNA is TGTGCCAGCAGCCGGACTAGCGGGAGACACGAGCAGTACTTC.

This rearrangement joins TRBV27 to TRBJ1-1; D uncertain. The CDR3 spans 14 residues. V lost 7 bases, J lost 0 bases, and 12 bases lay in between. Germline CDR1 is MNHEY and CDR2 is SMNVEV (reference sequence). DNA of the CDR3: TGTGCCAGCACTGACGGGGTAATGAACACTGAAGCTTTCTTT. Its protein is CASTDGVMNTEAFF.

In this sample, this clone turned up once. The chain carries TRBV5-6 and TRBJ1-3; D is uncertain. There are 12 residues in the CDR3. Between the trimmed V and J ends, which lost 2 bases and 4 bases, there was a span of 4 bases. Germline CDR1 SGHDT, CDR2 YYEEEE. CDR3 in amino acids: CASSFPGNTIYF. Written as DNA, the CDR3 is TGTGCCAGCAGCTTTCCAGGAAACACCATATATTTT.

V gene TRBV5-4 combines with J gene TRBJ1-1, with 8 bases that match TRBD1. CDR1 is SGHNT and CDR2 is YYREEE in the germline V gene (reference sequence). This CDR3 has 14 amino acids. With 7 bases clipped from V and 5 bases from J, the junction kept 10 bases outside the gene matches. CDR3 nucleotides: TGTGCCAGCGTTGCGGACAGGGCGGTTACTGAAGCTTTCTTT. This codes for CASVADRAVTEAFF.

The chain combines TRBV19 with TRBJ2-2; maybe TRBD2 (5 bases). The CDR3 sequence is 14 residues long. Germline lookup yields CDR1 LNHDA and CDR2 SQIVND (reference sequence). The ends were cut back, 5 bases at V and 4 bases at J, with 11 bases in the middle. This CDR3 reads CASSYGLLTGELFF. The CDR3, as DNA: TGTGCCAGTAGTTATGGACTCCTCACCGGGGAGCTGTTTTTT.

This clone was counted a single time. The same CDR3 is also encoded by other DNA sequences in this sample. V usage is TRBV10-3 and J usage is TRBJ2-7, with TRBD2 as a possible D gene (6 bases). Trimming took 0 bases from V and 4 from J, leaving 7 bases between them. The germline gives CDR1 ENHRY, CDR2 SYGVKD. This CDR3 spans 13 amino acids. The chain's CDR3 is CAISESGGYEQYF. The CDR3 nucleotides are TGTGCCATCAGTGAGTCTGGGGGGTACGAGCAGTACTTC.

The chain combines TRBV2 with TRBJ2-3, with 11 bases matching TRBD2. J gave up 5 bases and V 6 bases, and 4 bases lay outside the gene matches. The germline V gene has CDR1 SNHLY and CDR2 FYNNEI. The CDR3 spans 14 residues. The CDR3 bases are TGTGCCAGCAGACTAGCGGGAGTTCTAGATACGCAGTATTTT. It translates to CASRLAGVLDTQYF.

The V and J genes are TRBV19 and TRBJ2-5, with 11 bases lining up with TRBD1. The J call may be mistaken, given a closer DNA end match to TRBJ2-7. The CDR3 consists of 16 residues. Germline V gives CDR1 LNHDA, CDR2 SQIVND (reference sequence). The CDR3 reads CASSPEGQGVQYEQYF. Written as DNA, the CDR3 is TGTGCCAGTAGTCCCGAGGGACAGGGGGTACAATACGAGCAGTACTTC.

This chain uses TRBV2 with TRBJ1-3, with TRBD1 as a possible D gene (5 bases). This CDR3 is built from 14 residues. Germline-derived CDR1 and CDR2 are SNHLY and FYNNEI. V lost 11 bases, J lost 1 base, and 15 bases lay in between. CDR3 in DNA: TGTGCCTCCCGGGAGACAGATTCTGGAAACACCATATATTTT. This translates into CASRETDSGNTIYF.

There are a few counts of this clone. CDR3 nucleotides: TGTGCCAGCAACGGACTAGAGGGTTACGAGCAGTACTTC. Translating it yields CASNGLEGYEQYF. The V gene is TRBV11-2, the J gene TRBJ2-7, with 7 bases matching TRBD2. V dropped 7 bases and J dropped 4; count of bases not matched to a gene: 7. Germline values: CDR1 SGHAT, CDR2 FQNNGV. This CDR3 has 13 amino acids.

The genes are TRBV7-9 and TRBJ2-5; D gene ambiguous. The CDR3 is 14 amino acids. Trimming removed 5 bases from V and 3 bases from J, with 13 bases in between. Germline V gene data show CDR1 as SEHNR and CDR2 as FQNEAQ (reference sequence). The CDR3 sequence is CASSPLGSEETQYF. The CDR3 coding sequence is TGTGCCAGCAGCCCACTCGGTAGTGAAGAGACCCAGTACTTC.

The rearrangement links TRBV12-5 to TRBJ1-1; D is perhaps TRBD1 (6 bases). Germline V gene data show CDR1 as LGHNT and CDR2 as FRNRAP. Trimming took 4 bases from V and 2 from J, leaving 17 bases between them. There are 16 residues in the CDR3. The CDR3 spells CASGYLGGRINTEAFF. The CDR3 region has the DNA TGTGCTAGTGGTTACCTAGGGGGACGGATCAACACTGAAGCTTTCTTT.

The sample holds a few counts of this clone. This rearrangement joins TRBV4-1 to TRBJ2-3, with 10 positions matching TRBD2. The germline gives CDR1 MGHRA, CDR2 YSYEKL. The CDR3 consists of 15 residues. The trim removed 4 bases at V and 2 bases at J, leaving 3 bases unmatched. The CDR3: CASSRAGGPTDTQYF. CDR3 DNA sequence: TGCGCCAGCAGCCGAGCGGGAGGGCCCACAGATACGCAGTATTTT.

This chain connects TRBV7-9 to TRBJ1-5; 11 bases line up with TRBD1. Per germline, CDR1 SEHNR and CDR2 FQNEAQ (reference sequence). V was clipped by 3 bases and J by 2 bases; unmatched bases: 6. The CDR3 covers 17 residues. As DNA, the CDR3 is TGTGCCAGCAGCTTTTTGGGGACAGGGGGTGGCAATCAGCCCCAGCATTTT. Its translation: CASSFLGTGGGNQPQHF.

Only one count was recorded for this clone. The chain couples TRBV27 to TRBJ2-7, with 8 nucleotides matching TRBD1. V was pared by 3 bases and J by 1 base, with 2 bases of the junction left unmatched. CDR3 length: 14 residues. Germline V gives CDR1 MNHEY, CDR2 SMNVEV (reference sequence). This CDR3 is CASSFGQGSYEQYF. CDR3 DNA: TGTGCCAGCAGTTTCGGACAGGGTTCCTACGAGCAGTACTTC.

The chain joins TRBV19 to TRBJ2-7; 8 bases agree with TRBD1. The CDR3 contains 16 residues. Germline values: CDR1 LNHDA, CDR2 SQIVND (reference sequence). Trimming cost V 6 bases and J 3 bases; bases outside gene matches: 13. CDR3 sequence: CASSFGVGQVSYEQYF. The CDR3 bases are TGTGCCAGTAGCTTCGGAGTGGGACAGGTGAGCTACGAGCAGTACTTC. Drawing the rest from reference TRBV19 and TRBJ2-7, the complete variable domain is DGGITQSPKYLFRKEGQNVTLSCEQNLNHDAMYWYRQDPGQGLRLIYYSQIVNDFQKGDIAEGYSVSREKKESFPLTVTSAQKNPTAFYLCASSFGVGQVSYEQYFGPGTRLTVT.

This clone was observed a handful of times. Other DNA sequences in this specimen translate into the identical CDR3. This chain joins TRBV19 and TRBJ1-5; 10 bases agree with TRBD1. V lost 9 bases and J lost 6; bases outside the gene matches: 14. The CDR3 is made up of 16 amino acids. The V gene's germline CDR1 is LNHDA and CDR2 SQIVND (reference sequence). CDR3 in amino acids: CASLEGRDRGFQPQHF. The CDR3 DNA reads TGTGCCAGCTTAGAGGGCCGGGACAGGGGATTTCAGCCCCAGCATTTT.